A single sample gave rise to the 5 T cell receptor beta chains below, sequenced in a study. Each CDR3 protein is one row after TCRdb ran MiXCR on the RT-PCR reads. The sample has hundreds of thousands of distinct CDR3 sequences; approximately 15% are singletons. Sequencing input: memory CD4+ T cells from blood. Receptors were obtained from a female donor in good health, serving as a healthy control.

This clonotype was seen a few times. The CDR3 here is CASSLGTSFGLEYF. CDR3 nucleotide sequence: TGTGCCAGCAGTTTGGGGACTAGTTTTGGTCTGGAGTACTTC. The V call is TRBV12-3 or TRBV12-4, the J call TRBJ2-7; 8 positions match TRBD2. Germline trimming cut 3 bases from V and 11 bases from J; bases unmatched to any gene: 12. This CDR3 comprises 14 residues.

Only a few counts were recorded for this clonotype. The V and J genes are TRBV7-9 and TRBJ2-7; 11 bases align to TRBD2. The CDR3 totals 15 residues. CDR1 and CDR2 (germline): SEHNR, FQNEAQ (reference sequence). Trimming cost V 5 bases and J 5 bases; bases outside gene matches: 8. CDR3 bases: TGTGCCAGCAGCCCCTACCAACTAGCGGGAGACGAGCAGTACTTC. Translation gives CASSPYQLAGDEQYF.

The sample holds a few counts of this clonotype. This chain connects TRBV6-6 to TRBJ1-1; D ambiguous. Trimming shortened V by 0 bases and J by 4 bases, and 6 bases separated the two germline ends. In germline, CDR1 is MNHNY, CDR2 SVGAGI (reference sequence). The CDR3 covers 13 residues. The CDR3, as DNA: TGTGCCAGCAGTTACTCGGAGGGCACTGAAGCTTTCTTT. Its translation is CASSYSEGTEAFF.

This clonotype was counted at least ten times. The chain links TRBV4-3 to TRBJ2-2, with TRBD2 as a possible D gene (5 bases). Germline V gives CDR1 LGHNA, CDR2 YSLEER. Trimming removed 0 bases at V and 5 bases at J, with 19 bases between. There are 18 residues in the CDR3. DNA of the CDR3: TGCGCCAGCAGCCAAGATGTTGCGGGTTTGGGGTGGACCGGGGAGCTGTTTTTT. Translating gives CASSQDVAGLGWTGELFF.

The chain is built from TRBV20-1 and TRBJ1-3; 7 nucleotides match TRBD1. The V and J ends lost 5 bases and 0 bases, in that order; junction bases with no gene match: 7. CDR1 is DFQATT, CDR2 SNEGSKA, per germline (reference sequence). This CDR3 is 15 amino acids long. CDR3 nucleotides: TGCAGTGCTGGGGGACAGTTCAGCTCTGGAAACACCATATATTTT. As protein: CSAGGQFSSGNTIYF.